This section outlines one T cell receptor (beta chain) sequence together with its context. This clone was counted between two and nine times. Its antigen target is currently unknown. Base qualities are not at hand, and no much larger clone is one base apart. The sample belongs to a study of vaccination effects on CD4 cells after COVID-19 (dated by TCRdb to between 2021 and 2024). In the study overall: Participants received two doses of either the BNT162b2 or the mRNA-1273 mRNA SARS-CoV-2 vaccine. Cultures from other donors in the study were sequenced using the Oncomine TCR Beta short-read assay on an Illumina iSeq 100. In both COVID-19 convalescent patients and infection-naive vaccine recipients, the study compared SARS-CoV-2 spike-specific CD4+ TCR repertoires from before mRNA vaccination with those from after it. Altogether, about 10 COVID-19 convalescent patients and a few SARS-CoV-2-naive healthy vaccine recipients made up the full study. Summary of the overall study and its limitations: Both infection-induced and vaccine-induced clones contracted markedly at late post-vaccination timepoints, which is consistent with waning T cell responses. The study was limited by a small number of convalescent patients and lacked early post-infection timepoints. In healthy vaccine recipients, vaccine-induced clones were almost all SARS-CoV-2 mono-reactive, with only 1 of 255 being cross-reactive with common cold coronaviruses.

To identify antigen-specific CD4+ T cell clonotypes by their expansion, the ViraFEST assay first stimulated PBMC with viral peptide pools and then applied TCR sequencing. After about 10 days of culture, CD4+ T cells were isolated with the EasySep CD4+ T cell isolation kit. The absence of prior SARS-CoV-2 infection in healthy vaccine recipients was confirmed by negative nucleocapsid antibodies before and after vaccination. Each well held under 2.5 million PBMC cultured in IMDM containing around 5% human AB serum, 8.5 to 10 IU/ml IL-2 and gentamicin, along with 8 to 10 ug/ml peptides. Half of the culture medium was replaced with fresh IL-2-containing medium on days 3 and 7. Unless noted otherwise, every peptide stimulation condition was grown in triplicate wells. PBMC were separated from whole blood using Ficoll-Paque Plus gradient centrifugation and were then either cryopreserved at -140C or used fresh. The overlapping peptide pools covered the spike proteins of SARS-CoV-2 and of the common cold coronaviruses HCoV-NL63, HCoV-OC43 and HCoV-229E. The QIAamp micro DNA kit was used to extract genomic DNA from the cultured CD4+ T cells.

The method behind the library was the immunoSEQ multiplex PCR assay. DNA from the cultured and isolated CD4+ T cells underwent TCR beta CDR3 sequencing. The original methods were these. Non-productive TCR sequences were removed, reads were trimmed to the CDR3 region, and CDR3s of at least 7 amino acids were retained. Antigen-specific clonotypes were identified with the MANAFEST web app by comparing expansion in peptide wells against reference cultures. Positive clones required FDR<0.05 expansion versus reference and all other wells, odds ratio above 5, and frequency above 0.1% in two replicate wells. A clonotype was defined as cross-reactive if the clonotype was significantly expanded both in SARS-CoV-2 spike wells and in at least one common cold coronavirus spike condition. CDR3 similarity was assessed by Levenshtein distance with the stringdist R package, and unrooted trees were built with ape in R 3.6.1. TCRdb obtained this table from immuneACCESS and retained in-frame rearrangements with V and J assigned. These tables miss some clones; where compared with another copy, unresolved V genes account for less than half of the shortfall, and the remainder is unexplained. That table furnishes V, J and clone size, whereas the DNA furnished D and trimming. For this sample there are tens of thousands of clones; 75% to 85% appear just once. Approximately 12% of the sample belongs to the ten largest clones.

From a lookup of the germline V gene, CDR1 and CDR2 are MNHEY and SVGAGI. Reading from cysteine to phenylalanine, the CDR3 counts 14 amino acids. Of all the DNA, just the CDR3 is kept, 42 bases in frame from base 1. The V and J ends are trimmed by 2 bases and 5 bases, leaving 10 bases between them. The specimen was CD4+ T cells from PBMCs cultured with SARS-CoV-2 spike peptides, collected before COVID-19 vaccination. Read against the paper, the sample's cell subset or site label means: SARS-CoV-2 spike overlapping peptide pool stimulation. The TCR was taken from a human donor who received a COVID-19 vaccine. The chain is assembled from TRBV6-5 and TRBJ1-5; possibly the D gene is TRBD1, per 5 matching bases. In nucleotide form, the sequence is TGTGCCAGCAGTTACACCCCGGGGGATCAGCCCCAGCATTTT. It specifies CASSYTPGDQPQHF.